These T cell receptor beta chains were read from a single sample in a study of PD-L1 blockade in urothelial cancer. Produced via immunoSEQ multiplex PCR; TCRdb's table is partial and in-frame only. The sample holds around 100,000 clones; roughly 84% are singletons and the top ten take roughly 2%. The specimen comprised PBMCs, sampled around atezolizumab (anti-PD-L1) treatment. These receptors were obtained from a man between 60 and 75 years old with urothelial cancer. Each CDR3 is given with its conserved first and last residue. A D gene is named only where the DNA matches it firmly. Clone size is shown for a subset of rows, as once, few, many or a class of expanded clone.

V gene: TRBV6-6; clone size: NA; CDR3 length: 15; D gene: TRBD1; J gene: TRBJ1-4; CDR3 DNA: TGTGCCAGCAGTCATATAGGGGGCGCGGATGAAAAACTGTTTTTT; CDR3 protein: CASSHIGGADEKLFF
V gene: TRBV19; clone size: NA; CDR3 length: 13; D gene: NA; J gene: TRBJ2-3; CDR3 DNA: TGTGCCAGTACCCTGGGGGGGCCAGATACGCAGTATTTT; CDR3 protein: CASTLGGPDTQYF
V gene: TRBV18; clone size: NA; CDR3 length: 15; D gene: TRBD1; J gene: TRBJ1-5; CDR3 DNA: TGTGCCAGCTCTCGCCGGGACAGGGGTATCCAGCCCCAGCATTTT; CDR3 protein: CASSRRDRGIQPQHF
V gene: TRBV2; clone size: NA; CDR3 length: 15; D gene: TRBD1; J gene: TRBJ1-4; CDR3 DNA: TGTGCCAGCAGTGCTCGGGACAGAGAAAATGAAAAACTGTTTTTT; CDR3 protein: CASSARDRENEKLFF
V gene: TRBV28; clone size: NA; CDR3 length: 12; D gene: NA; J gene: TRBJ2-7; CDR3 DNA: TGTGCCAGCAGTTTGCAGTCCTACGAGCAGTACTTC; CDR3 protein: CASSLQSYEQYF
V gene: TRBV5-5; clone size: NA; CDR3 length: 13; D gene: NA; J gene: TRBJ2-3; CDR3 DNA: TGTGCCAGCAGCCCCTCGAGCACAGATACGCAGTATTTT; CDR3 protein: CASSPSSTDTQYF
V gene: TRBV11-2; clone size: NA; CDR3 length: 13; D gene: NA; J gene: TRBJ2-3; CDR3 DNA: TGTGCCAGCAGCCTAGGGAGAACAGATACGCAGTATTTT; CDR3 protein: CASSLGRTDTQYF
V gene: TRBV9; clone size: NA; CDR3 length: 15; D gene: TRBD2; J gene: TRBJ2-7; CDR3 DNA: TGTGCCAGCAGCACCGGGACTAGCGGGAGCTACGAGCAGTACTTC; CDR3 protein: CASSTGTSGSYEQYF
V gene: TRBV7-9; clone size: NA; CDR3 length: 15; D gene: TRBD1; J gene: TRBJ1-1; CDR3 DNA: TGTGCCAGCAGCCCAGGGGACAGTTTGAACACTGAAGCTTTCTTT; CDR3 protein: CASSPGDSLNTEAFF
V gene: TRBV5-3; clone size: once; CDR3 length: 16; D gene: TRBD1; J gene: TRBJ2-1; CDR3 DNA: TGTGCCAGAAGCTTGGAAGTGGGACAGGGGGGGAATGAGCAGTTCTTC; CDR3 protein: CARSLEVGQGGNEQFF
V gene: TRBV28; clone size: NA; CDR3 length: 15; D gene: TRBD2; J gene: TRBJ2-3; CDR3 DNA: TGTGCCAGCAGTTTACTAGCGGGGGGGGTAGATACGCAGTATTTT; CDR3 protein: CASSLLAGGVDTQYF
V gene: TRBV9; clone size: NA; CDR3 length: 15; D gene: NA; J gene: TRBJ2-3; CDR3 DNA: TGTGCCAGCAGCGTAGGTTGGACAGCTACAGATACGCAGTATTTT; CDR3 protein: CASSVGWTATDTQYF
V gene: TRBV28; clone size: NA; CDR3 length: 12; D gene: NA; J gene: TRBJ1-2; CDR3 DNA: TGTGCCAGCAGTTTATTAGAATATGGCTACACCTTC; CDR3 protein: CASSLLEYGYTF
V gene: TRBV20-1; clone size: NA; CDR3 length: 11; D gene: NA; J gene: TRBJ2-1; CDR3 DNA: TGCAGTGCCCGGAGGGACAATGAGCAGTTCTTC; CDR3 protein: CSARRDNEQFF
V gene: TRBV30; clone size: NA; CDR3 length: 14; D gene: TRBD2; J gene: TRBJ2-5; CDR3 DNA: TGTGCCTGGAGTGTAGAGGCGGGGGGGGAGACCCAGTACTTC; CDR3 protein: CAWSVEAGGETQYF
V gene: TRBV6-8; clone size: few; CDR3 length: 12; D gene: TRBD2; J gene: TRBJ2-7; CDR3 DNA: TGTGCCAGCAGCCGCGGCGGGGGCGAGCAGTACTTC; CDR3 protein: CASSRGGGEQYF
V gene: TRBV7-2; clone size: NA; CDR3 length: 14; D gene: NA; J gene: TRBJ2-7; CDR3 DNA: TGTGCCAGCAGCCCATTTAACTGGGCTTCGGAGCAGTACTTC; CDR3 protein: CASSPFNWASEQYF
V gene: TRBV11-2; clone size: NA; CDR3 length: 11; D gene: NA; J gene: TRBJ2-7; CDR3 DNA: TGTGCCAGCAGCTCCCTATACGAGCAGTACTTC; CDR3 protein: CASSSLYEQYF
V gene: TRBV2; clone size: NA; CDR3 length: 13; D gene: NA; J gene: TRBJ1-5; CDR3 DNA: TGTGCCAGCAGTGGACTGACCAATCAGCCCCAGCATTTT; CDR3 protein: CASSGLTNQPQHF
V gene: TRBV19; clone size: NA; CDR3 length: 15; D gene: NA; J gene: TRBJ2-6; CDR3 DNA: TGTGCCAGTAGTATGTGGGCCTTGGGGGCCAACGTCCTGACTTTC; CDR3 protein: CASSMWALGANVLTF
V gene: TRBV16; clone size: NA; CDR3 length: 14; D gene: TRBD1; J gene: TRBJ1-2; CDR3 DNA: TGTGCCAGCAGCCCGGACAGGGCGAACTATGGCTACACCTTC; CDR3 protein: CASSPDRANYGYTF
V gene: TRBV25-1; clone size: NA; CDR3 length: 11; D gene: NA; J gene: TRBJ2-5; CDR3 DNA: TGTGCCAGCAGCCAAAAAGAGACCCAGTACTTC; CDR3 protein: CASSQKETQYF
V gene: TRBV14; clone size: NA; CDR3 length: 11; D gene: NA; J gene: TRBJ2-7; CDR3 DNA: TGTGCCAGCAGCCAGGAGACCGAGCAGTACTTC; CDR3 protein: CASSQETEQYF
V gene: TRBV4-1; clone size: NA; CDR3 length: 18; D gene: TRBD2; J gene: TRBJ2-1; CDR3 DNA: TGCGCCAGCAGCCAAGATCTGTCAAGACTAGCGACCGCCTATGAGCAGTTCTTC; CDR3 protein: CASSQDLSRLATAYEQFF
V gene: TRBV28; clone size: NA; CDR3 length: 12; D gene: NA; J gene: TRBJ2-7; CDR3 DNA: TGTGCCAGCAGTTTGGCACCCTACGAGCAGTACTTC; CDR3 protein: CASSLAPYEQYF
V gene: TRBV4-3; clone size: NA; CDR3 length: 13; D gene: NA; J gene: TRBJ1-6; CDR3 DNA: TGCGCCAGCAGCCTGGGGGCGCTTTCACCCCTCCACTTT; CDR3 protein: CASSLGALSPLHF
V gene: TRBV9; clone size: NA; CDR3 length: 15; D gene: NA; J gene: TRBJ2-5; CDR3 DNA: TGTGCCAGCAGCGTAGGAGGGTCCAGGAAAGAGACCCAGTACTTC; CDR3 protein: CASSVGGSRKETQYF
V gene: TRBV19; clone size: NA; CDR3 length: 15; D gene: TRBD2; J gene: TRBJ2-5; CDR3 DNA: TGTGCCAGTAGTATCGGTAGCGGGAGTAGGGAGACCCAGTACTTC; CDR3 protein: CASSIGSGSRETQYF
V gene: TRBV28; clone size: NA; CDR3 length: 14; D gene: NA; J gene: TRBJ2-2; CDR3 DNA: TGTGCCAGCAGTCCGGGACTTAACACCGGGGAGCTGTTTTTT; CDR3 protein: CASSPGLNTGELFF
V gene: TRBV9; clone size: NA; CDR3 length: 15; D gene: TRBD1; J gene: TRBJ2-3; CDR3 DNA: TGTGCCAGCAGAAAGACAGGGATTGAAGCAGATACGCAGTATTTT; CDR3 protein: CASRKTGIEADTQYF
V gene: TRBV10-3; clone size: NA; CDR3 length: 13; D gene: TRBD1; J gene: TRBJ1-2; CDR3 DNA: TGTGCCATCAGGGGACAGGGTAACTATGGCTACACCTTC; CDR3 protein: CAIRGQGNYGYTF
V gene: TRBV6-1; clone size: NA; CDR3 length: 16; D gene: NA; J gene: TRBJ1-2; CDR3 DNA: TGTGCCAGCAGTGAAGGCTGGGGGGGGGTAGGTTTGAGCTACACCTTC; CDR3 protein: CASSEGWGGVGLSYTF
V gene: TRBV13; clone size: NA; CDR3 length: 15; D gene: TRBD1; J gene: TRBJ1-2; CDR3 DNA: TGTGCCAGCAGCCATGACAGGGGTCAAAACTATGGCTACACCTTC; CDR3 protein: CASSHDRGQNYGYTF
V gene: TRBV30; clone size: NA; CDR3 length: 13; D gene: TRBD1; J gene: TRBJ1-5; CDR3 DNA: TGTGCCTGGAGTGTACAGGGGGGTCAGCCCCAGCATTTT; CDR3 protein: CAWSVQGGQPQHF
V gene: TRBV5-6; clone size: NA; CDR3 length: 15; D gene: TRBD1; J gene: TRBJ1-2; CDR3 DNA: TGTGCCAGCAGCGGCGATAGACAGGGTCCCTATGGCTACACCTTC; CDR3 protein: CASSGDRQGPYGYTF
V gene: TRBV13; clone size: NA; CDR3 length: 15; D gene: NA; J gene: TRBJ2-3; CDR3 DNA: TGTGCCAGCAGCTTAGGTCCGGTGATAGCCGATACGCAGTATTTT; CDR3 protein: CASSLGPVIADTQYF
V gene: TRBV7-9; clone size: NA; CDR3 length: 15; D gene: TRBD1; J gene: TRBJ2-7; CDR3 DNA: TGTGCCAGCAGCTCGCGGACAGGGGGCTTCAACGAGCAGTACTTC; CDR3 protein: CASSSRTGGFNEQYF
V gene: TRBV5-1; clone size: NA; CDR3 length: 16; D gene: TRBD2; J gene: TRBJ2-7; CDR3 DNA: TGCGCCAGCAGCCCGGGCCTAGCGGTTTGGTCCTACGAGCAGTACTTC; CDR3 protein: CASSPGLAVWSYEQYF
V gene: TRBV6-1; clone size: NA; CDR3 length: 17; D gene: TRBD2; J gene: TRBJ2-1; CDR3 DNA: TGTGCCAGCAGTGCCACCGTAGGGACTAGCTCCTACAATGAGCAGTTCTTC; CDR3 protein: CASSATVGTSSYNEQFF
V gene: TRBV28; clone size: once; CDR3 length: 15; D gene: NA; J gene: TRBJ2-5; CDR3 DNA: TGTGCCAGCAGTCAACCACTTGGGCCCCAAGAGACCCAGTACTTC; CDR3 protein: CASSQPLGPQETQYF
V gene: TRBV7-9; clone size: NA; CDR3 length: 12; D gene: TRBD1; J gene: TRBJ2-1; CDR3 DNA: TGTGCCAGCAGCCCACAGGGGTACGAGCAGTTCTTC; CDR3 protein: CASSPQGYEQFF
V gene: TRBV23-1; clone size: NA; CDR3 length: 16; D gene: NA; J gene: TRBJ2-7; CDR3 DNA: TGCGCCAGCAGTCAATCTGCTGAGGCAGGGGAAAGCGAGCAGTACTTC; CDR3 protein: CASSQSAEAGESEQYF
V gene: TRBV7-2; clone size: NA; CDR3 length: 19; D gene: TRBD2; J gene: TRBJ2-5; CDR3 DNA: TGTGCCAGCAGCTTAAGGTTCCGTGCGCTAGCGGGGGAACATGAGACCCAGTACTTC; CDR3 protein: CASSLRFRALAGEHETQYF
V gene: TRBV30; clone size: NA; CDR3 length: 12; D gene: NA; J gene: TRBJ1-3; CDR3 DNA: TGTGCCTGGAGTCCCACCGGGAACACCATATATTTT; CDR3 protein: CAWSPTGNTIYF
V gene: TRBV2; clone size: NA; CDR3 length: 14; D gene: NA; J gene: TRBJ2-1; CDR3 DNA: TGTGCCAGCAGAGAAGGGCAGGTTGTTTCAGAGCAGTTCTTC; CDR3 protein: CASREGQVVSEQFF
V gene: TRBV5-1; clone size: NA; CDR3 length: 14; D gene: TRBD1; J gene: TRBJ2-2; CDR3 DNA: TGCGCCAGTTCAACAGGGGCCGACGCCGGGGAGCTGTTTTTT; CDR3 protein: CASSTGADAGELFF
V gene: TRBV6-5; clone size: NA; CDR3 length: 14; D gene: TRBD1; J gene: TRBJ2-7; CDR3 DNA: TGTGCCAGCAGTTACCGGGACAGGTTCTACGAGCAGTACTTC; CDR3 protein: CASSYRDRFYEQYF
V gene: TRBV28; clone size: NA; CDR3 length: 15; D gene: NA; J gene: TRBJ1-4; CDR3 DNA: TGTGCCAGCAGTTTATGGGTACCAGGGCGGGAAAAACTGTTTTTT; CDR3 protein: CASSLWVPGREKLFF
V gene: TRBV5-1; clone size: NA; CDR3 length: 16; D gene: TRBD1; J gene: TRBJ2-7; CDR3 DNA: TGCGCCAGCAGCTTGGCACGGGACAGGGGGTGGAACGAGCAGTACTTC; CDR3 protein: CASSLARDRGWNEQYF
V gene: TRBV6-1; clone size: NA; CDR3 length: 15; D gene: TRBD1; J gene: TRBJ1-1; CDR3 DNA: TGTGCCAGCAGTGACCAGGGGGCGCGGGACACTGAAGCTTTCTTT; CDR3 protein: CASSDQGARDTEAFF
V gene: TRBV28; clone size: NA; CDR3 length: 15; D gene: NA; J gene: TRBJ2-7; CDR3 DNA: TGTGCCAGCAGTACCTCCAGCGGGTTCTCCTACGAGCAGTACTTC; CDR3 protein: CASSTSSGFSYEQYF
V gene: TRBV2; clone size: NA; CDR3 length: 14; D gene: TRBD2; J gene: TRBJ2-1; CDR3 DNA: TGTGCCAGCAGTGGCTGGTCGGGAGGGCCTGAGCAGTTCTTC; CDR3 protein: CASSGWSGGPEQFF
V gene: TRBV5-4; clone size: NA; CDR3 length: 14; D gene: TRBD1; J gene: TRBJ2-7; CDR3 DNA: TGTGCCAGCAGCTTTGACAGGGGCCCTTACGAGCAGTACTTC; CDR3 protein: CASSFDRGPYEQYF
V gene: TRBV5-1; clone size: NA; CDR3 length: 14; D gene: TRBD1; J gene: TRBJ1-4; CDR3 DNA: TGCGCCAGCAGCGAGGACAGGGCAAATGAAAAACTGTTTTTT; CDR3 protein: CASSEDRANEKLFF
V gene: TRBV6-5; clone size: once; CDR3 length: 13; D gene: NA; J gene: TRBJ1-2; CDR3 DNA: TGTGCCAGCAGTTACGACAGAAACTATGGCTACACCTTC; CDR3 protein: CASSYDRNYGYTF
V gene: TRBV5-1; clone size: NA; CDR3 length: 16; D gene: NA; J gene: TRBJ2-3; CDR3 DNA: TGCGCCAGCAGCTTGGCTAGACTCAGCGTTATCGATACGCAGTATTTT; CDR3 protein: CASSLARLSVIDTQYF